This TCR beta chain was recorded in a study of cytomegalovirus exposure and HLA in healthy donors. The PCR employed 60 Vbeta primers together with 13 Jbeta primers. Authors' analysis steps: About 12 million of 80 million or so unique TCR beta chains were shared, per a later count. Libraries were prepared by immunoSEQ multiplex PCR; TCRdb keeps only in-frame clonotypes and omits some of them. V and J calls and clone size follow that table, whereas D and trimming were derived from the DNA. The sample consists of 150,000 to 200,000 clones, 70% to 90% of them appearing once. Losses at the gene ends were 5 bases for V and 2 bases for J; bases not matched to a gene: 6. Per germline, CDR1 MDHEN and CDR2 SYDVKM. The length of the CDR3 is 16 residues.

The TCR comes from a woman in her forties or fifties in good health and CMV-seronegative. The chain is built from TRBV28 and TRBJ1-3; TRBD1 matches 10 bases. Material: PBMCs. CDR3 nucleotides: TGTGCCAGCAGTAGCCCCGGGACAGGGGCTGGAAACACCATATATTTT. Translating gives CASSSPGTGAGNTIYF.